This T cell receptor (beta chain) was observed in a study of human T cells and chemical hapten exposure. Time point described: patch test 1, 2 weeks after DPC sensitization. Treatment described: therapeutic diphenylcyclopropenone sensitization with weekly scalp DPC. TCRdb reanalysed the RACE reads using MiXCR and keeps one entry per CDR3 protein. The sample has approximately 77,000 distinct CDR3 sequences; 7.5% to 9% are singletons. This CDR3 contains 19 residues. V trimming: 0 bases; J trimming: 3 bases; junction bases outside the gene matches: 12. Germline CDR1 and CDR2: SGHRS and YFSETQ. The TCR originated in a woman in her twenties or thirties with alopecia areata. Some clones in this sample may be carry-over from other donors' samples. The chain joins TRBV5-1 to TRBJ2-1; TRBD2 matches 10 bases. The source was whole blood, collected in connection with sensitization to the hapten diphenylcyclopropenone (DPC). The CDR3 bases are TGCGCCAGCAGCTTGGGATTCCTAGCGGGGGAGTACAGCTACAATGAGCAGTTCTTC. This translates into CASSLGFLAGEYSYNEQFF.